Following are 25 T cell receptor beta chains from one sample sequenced in a study of blood T cell repertoires in COVID-19. The protocol was immunoSEQ multiplex PCR, while the TCRdb copy is restricted to in-frame clones and leaves out a portion. The table lists roughly 76,000 clones, roughly 79% of them singletons. Sequencing was performed on peripheral blood. The receptors were gathered from a man between 65 and 80 years old with acute or convalescent COVID-19.

J is TRBJ2-5 and V is TRBV14; 9 nucleotides line up with TRBD1. V lost 4 bases and J lost 3; bases outside the gene matches: 3. The germline V gene has CDR1 SGHDN and CDR2 FVKESK. The length of the CDR3 is 14 residues. CDR3 in DNA: TGTGCCAGCAGCCCGGGACAGGGAAAAGAGACCCAGTACTTC. It specifies CASSPGQGKETQYF.

The rearrangement joins TRBV4-3 to TRBJ2-5; 12 nucleotides agree with TRBD1. The CDR3 extends over 18 amino acids. V trimming: 0 bases; J trimming: 5 bases; junction bases outside the gene matches: 10. The V gene's germline CDR1 is LGHNA and CDR2 YSLEER. The CDR3 sequence: CASSQELPGQGAVETQYF. The CDR3 DNA follows: TGCGCCAGCAGCCAAGAATTACCGGGACAGGGGGCTGTGGAGACCCAGTACTTC.

The chain uses TRBV29-1 and TRBJ2-3, with 8 nucleotides matching TRBD2. The V gene's germline CDR1 is SQVTM and CDR2 ANQGSEA. V was clipped by 7 bases and J by 1 base; unmatched bases: 13. This CDR3 has 16 residues. The CDR3 loop reads CSGEGSGGQGTDTQYF. Here the CDR3 DNA reads TGCAGCGGCGAAGGGTCGGGAGGGCAGGGCACAGATACGCAGTATTTT.

This CDR3 is CASSSGDSRVNEQFF. The CDR3 coding sequence is TGTGCCAGCAGCTCGGGGGACTCGCGGGTGAATGAGCAGTTCTTC. J is TRBJ2-1 and V is TRBV7-2, with TRBD2 as a possible D gene (6 bases). The CDR3 extends over 15 amino acids. Germline V gene lookup returns CDR1 SGHTA and CDR2 FQGNSA. V lost 4 bases, J lost 7 bases, and 17 bases lay in between.

The rearrangement links TRBV28 to TRBJ2-1; D might be TRBD1 (5 bases). Deletions cut 2 bases from V and 7 bases from J, with 12 bases between. CDR1 MDHEN and CDR2 SYDVKM come from the germline V gene. The CDR3 covers 14 residues. The CDR3 region is CASSLGQGSNEQFF. The CDR3 coding sequence is TGTGCCAGCAGTTTAGGCCAGGGATCGAATGAGCAGTTCTTC.

In this sample, this clone turned up a few times. Other DNA sequences from this sample encode an identical CDR3 as well. The J gene is TRBJ2-7, the V gene TRBV5-1; D remains ambiguous. V was shortened by 2 bases and J by 1 base, with 7 bases between the two germline ends. Per germline, CDR1 SGHRS and CDR2 YFSETQ. This CDR3 is 13 amino acids long. The CDR3 DNA reads as TGCGCCAGCAGCTTAGCCCCGTCCTACGAGCAGTACTTC. Residues: CASSLAPSYEQYF.

The chain couples TRBV7-2 to TRBJ1-1, with 9 bases lining up with TRBD1. Germline CDR1 SGHTA, CDR2 FQGNSA. CDR3 length equals 15 residues. The CDR3 nucleotides are TGTGCTTCCACAGGGGGCGCTTACATGAACACTGAAGCTTTCTTT. Translating gives CASTGGAYMNTEAFF.

The chain uses TRBV6-5 and TRBJ1-1, with TRBD1 identical over 8 bases. The germline gives CDR1 MNHEY, CDR2 SVGAGI. The CDR3 contains 13 residues. The J segment lost 2 bases and the V segment lost 7 bases, leaving 3 bases of the junction unmatched. In DNA form, the CDR3 reads TGTGCCAGCAACGGACAGGGAAACACTGAAGCTTTCTTT. Translation: CASNGQGNTEAFF.

The chain has TRBV10-1 and TRBJ1-1; D is uncertain. CDR3 length: 13 amino acids. The ends were cut back, 2 bases at V and 4 bases at J, with 8 bases in the middle. The germline V gene has CDR1 WNHNN and CDR2 SYGVQD (reference sequence). The CDR3 loop is CASSEPSSTEAFF. CDR3 sequence (DNA): TGCGCCAGCAGTGAGCCCTCCTCCACTGAAGCTTTCTTT.

The chain links TRBV9 to TRBJ1-1, with a tentative D call TRBD1 (6 bases). Germline CDR1 reads SGDLS; CDR2 reads YYNGEE. Trimming pared 2 bases from V and 4 bases from J, leaving 9 bases between. The CDR3 sequence is 13 residues long. The DNA of the CDR3 is TGTGCCAGCAGCGTGGGGGCCTTCACTGAAGCTTTCTTT. It translates to CASSVGAFTEAFF. Filled out from reference TRBV9 and TRBJ1-1, the complete variable domain reads DSGVTQTPKHLITATGQRVTLRCSPRSGDLSVYWYQQSLDQGLQFLIQYYNGEERAKGNILERFSAQQFPDLHSELNLSSLELGDSALYFCASSVGAFTEAFFGQGTRLTVV.

The chain is built from TRBV12-3 or TRBV12-4 and TRBJ2-7; D remains ambiguous. V was pared by 3 bases and J by 3 bases, with 6 bases between. The CDR3 has 12 residues. CDR3 nucleotide sequence: TGTGCCAGCAGTTTTGAGATCTACGAGCAGTACTTC. It yields the protein CASSFEIYEQYF.

This chain links TRBV10-3 with TRBJ2-4; maybe TRBD1 (6 bases). The germline gives CDR1 ENHRY, CDR2 SYGVKD. This CDR3 spans 14 amino acids. The V end was cut by 3 bases, the J end by 9 bases, with 15 bases between. The CDR3 DNA follows: TGTGCCATCAGTGAAAGGACAGAGGGTGGCATTCAGTACTTC. This encodes CAISERTEGGIQYF.

The J gene is TRBJ1-2, the V gene TRBV6-2 or TRBV6-3; 7 bases are shared with TRBD1. This CDR3 is built from 13 residues. V lost 4 bases, J lost 4 bases, and 3 bases stayed unmatched. CDR1 and CDR2 (germline): MNHEY, SVGEGT. As DNA, the CDR3 is TGTGCCAGCAGTTCACGGGACAGCTATGGCTACACCTTC. Translating it yields CASSSRDSYGYTF.

The V and J genes are TRBV5-1 and TRBJ2-7; D unclear. The CDR3 runs 14 residues. With 0 bases removed from V and 3 bases from J, the gap between germline ends came to 10 bases. Germline V gene lookup returns CDR1 SGHRS and CDR2 YFSETQ. The CDR3, as DNA: TGCGCCAGCAGCTTGGACAGACCTGTCTACGAGCAGTACTTC. Protein: CASSLDRPVYEQYF.

V is TRBV28 and J is TRBJ2-7; 12 positions agree with TRBD2. Trimming cost V 7 bases and J 6 bases; bases outside gene matches: 4. Germline V gene data show CDR1 as MDHEN and CDR2 as SYDVKM. The CDR3 spans 13 residues. This chain's CDR3 is CASTTLAGGEQYF. Here the CDR3 DNA reads TGTGCCAGCACTACACTAGCGGGAGGCGAGCAGTACTTC.

This chain links TRBV27 with TRBJ2-4, with TRBD2 as a possible D gene (6 bases). Deletions cut 3 bases from V and 6 bases from J, with 12 bases between. Germline values: CDR1 MNHEY, CDR2 SMNVEV (reference sequence). This CDR3 spans 14 amino acids. The CDR3 DNA reads as TGTGCCAGCAGTTTCGCGGGGCGAGGAAACATTCAGTACTTC. Its protein product is CASSFAGRGNIQYF.

The chain combines TRBV4-1 with TRBJ1-2, with 7 positions matching TRBD1. Germline-derived CDR1 and CDR2 are MGHRA and YSYEKL. Trimming took 0 bases from V and 7 from J; bases not matched to a gene: 5. The CDR3 length is 14 residues. The CDR3 reads CASSQEETGVGYTF. The CDR3 DNA is TGCGCCAGCAGCCAAGAAGAAACAGGGGTTGGCTACACCTTC.

This clone showed up just once. This sequence joins TRBV7-9 and TRBJ2-7; TRBD1 matches at 10 bases. With 8 bases clipped from V and 5 bases from J, the junction kept 12 bases outside the gene matches. CDR1 and CDR2 from the germline V gene are SEHNR and FQNEAQ (reference sequence). The CDR3 is 15 amino acids. In DNA, the CDR3 is TGTGCCAGCGCCCTACTCGGGACAGGGGACCACGAGCAGTACTTC. Its protein product is CASALLGTGDHEQYF.

The V gene is TRBV6-5, the J gene TRBJ1-2; 8 bases line up with TRBD1. The germline gives CDR1 MNHEY, CDR2 SVGAGI. The CDR3 is 12 amino acids. The ends lost 8 bases at V and 7 bases at J; junction bases unmatched: 6. The CDR3 region is CASRQGALGYTF. CDR3 nucleotides: TGTGCCAGCCGCCAGGGGGCGCTTGGCTACACCTTC.

The J gene is TRBJ2-5, the V gene TRBV19, with 10 bases matching TRBD1. The CDR3 totals 19 residues. J was trimmed by 5 bases and V by 5 bases; bases with no gene match: 20. From germline, CDR1 is LNHDA and CDR2 SQIVND (reference sequence). DNA of the CDR3: TGTGCCAGTAGTGCCCCCCCCCGACAGGGGGCGACGTCTGCGGAGACCCAGTACTTC. Encoded protein: CASSAPPRQGATSAETQYF. Full variable domain (remainder filled in from reference TRBV19 and TRBJ2-5): DGGITQSPKYLFRKEGQNVTLSCEQNLNHDAMYWYRQDPGQGLRLIYYSQIVNDFQKGDIAEGYSVSREKKESFPLTVTSAQKNPTAFYLCASSAPPRQGATSAETQYFGPGTRLLVL.

The chain joins TRBV18 to TRBJ1-5, with 7 bases aligning to TRBD1. Germline V gives CDR1 KGHSH, CDR2 LQKENI. The V gene end was trimmed by 1 base and the J gene end by 6 bases; junction bases not matched to a gene: 3. This CDR3 is built from 14 residues. The CDR3 here is CASSPLQGSQPQHF. CDR3 DNA: TGTGCCAGCTCACCACTACAGGGGAGTCAGCCCCAGCATTTT.

V and J are TRBV28 and TRBJ1-2, with 9 bases fitting TRBD1. The CDR3 consists of 13 residues. Germline assignment: CDR1 MDHEN and CDR2 SYDVKM. V shed 4 bases, J shed 3 bases, and the junction held 0 bases outside the gene matches. CDR3: CASSWDRDYGYTF. The CDR3 bases are TGTGCCAGCAGTTGGGACAGGGACTATGGCTACACCTTC.

This rearrangement joins TRBV6-1 to TRBJ1-1, with TRBD1 matching 10 bases. The germline V gene encodes CDR1 MNHNS and CDR2 SASEGT. Losses at the gene ends were 0 bases for V and 7 bases for J; bases not matched to a gene: 2. This CDR3 has 14 residues. The CDR3 DNA reads TGTGCCAGCAGTGAAGCGTGGGACAGGGGTGAAGCTTTCTTT. Protein product: CASSEAWDRGEAFF.

This clone was detected only once. The chain joins TRBV5-6 to TRBJ2-7; tentative D call: TRBD2 (6 bases). Germline-derived CDR1 and CDR2 are SGHDT and YYEEEE. V was cut by 7 bases and J by 4 bases, with 18 bases left in between. This CDR3 comprises 14 residues. The CDR3 DNA reads TGTGCCAGCGGTGGGGCGGGGCCCTTTTACGAGCAGTACTTC. Its translation: CASGGAGPFYEQYF.

This clone was found once. This chain links TRBV5-1 with TRBJ2-7; 8 bases align to TRBD1. Losses at the gene ends were 3 bases for V and 4 bases for J; bases not matched to a gene: 6. This CDR3 comprises 14 residues. CDR1 and CDR2 from the germline V gene are SGHRS and YFSETQ. CDR3 loop: CASSSTGVWYEQYF. CDR3 DNA sequence: TGCGCCAGCAGCTCGACAGGGGTTTGGTACGAGCAGTACTTC.